This T cell receptor beta chain was observed in a study of blood T cell repertoires in COVID-19. For the study at large: Collection of acute and convalescent COVID-19 samples took place in the United States, Italy and Spain.

Study processing details: The assay estimated nucleated cells by amplifying reference gene primers. Measured with immunoSEQ multiplex PCR; TCRdb has only the in-frame clones, and not every one. Clonal size and the V and J genes are those of that table, whereas D and trimming came from the DNA. The data hold 250,000 to 350,000 clones, with 75% to 90% observed a single time. The specimen sequenced was peripheral blood. This receptor was taken from a woman aged 45-65 years who had recovered from COVID-19.

The CDR3 is CASSHQRFYNEQFF. DNA of the CDR3: TGTGCCAGCAGCCACCAGCGGTTCTACAATGAGCAGTTCTTC. This chain links TRBV7-9 with TRBJ2-1; a weak D match, TRBD2 (5 bases). CDR1 is SEHNR, CDR2 FQNEAQ, per germline (reference sequence). The CDR3 is 14 residues long. Trimming removed 5 bases from V and 3 bases from J, with 11 bases in between.